What follows are 22 T cell receptor beta chains derived from one specimen sequenced in a study of shared clonotypes between healthy human individuals (TCRdb year 2020). The protocol used for the library was the immunoSEQ multiplex PCR assay. TCRdb took over this immuneACCESS table, retaining in-frame rearrangements with V and J assigned. Such tables are incomplete; in checked studies, under half of the missing clones stem from an unresolved V gene, and the remainder is unexplained. Counted in this sample were 600,000 or so clones; approximately 95% of them appeared once. About 0.11% of the sample belongs to the ten largest clones. CD8 naive samples consisted of CD45RO-negative cells that were positively selected for CCR7, yielding a CD45RA+CCR7+ population without TemRA cells. Sequenced material: naive CD8+ T cells sorted from blood. What this sample's cell subset or site label stands for: CD45RA+CCR7+. These receptors were collected from a woman between 25 and 40 years old in good health.

CDR3 nucleotide sequence: TGTGCCAGCAGCTTACCGGGTGGGGAGGCAGCCGGCGAGCAGTACTTC. This translates into CASSLPGGEAAGEQYF. V and J are TRBV7-9 and TRBJ2-7; tentatively, D is TRBD2 (6 bases). Germline-derived CDR1 and CDR2 are SEHNR and FQNEAQ (reference sequence). Trimming removed 2 bases at V and 6 bases at J, with 20 bases between. This CDR3 contains 16 residues.

This chain joins TRBV28 and TRBJ1-5; D is uncertain. Per the germline V gene, CDR1 is MDHEN and CDR2 is SYDVKM. This CDR3 region has 15 residues. Trimming left V 9 bases short and J 11 bases short, with 26 bases between. DNA for the CDR3: TGTGCCAGTCAGGCGGTCCCCGAGGGTTATATGGCCCAGCATTTT. This encodes CASQAVPEGYMAQHF.

This chain links TRBV27 with TRBJ1-2, with no clear D. Trimming left V 4 bases short and J 1 base short, with 10 bases between. There are 14 residues in the CDR3. The germline V gene encodes CDR1 MNHEY and CDR2 SMNVEV (reference sequence). The CDR3 loop is CASSSSGVNYGYTF. The CDR3 DNA follows: TGTGCCAGCAGTTCCTCCGGCGTTAACTATGGCTACACCTTC.

The chain couples TRBV11-2 to TRBJ2-3; TRBD2 matches 7 bases. V shed 1 base and J 0 bases; nucleotides not matched to a gene: 7. In germline, CDR1 is SGHAT, CDR2 FQNNGV. The CDR3 spans 17 residues. The CDR3: CASSLGLAFTSTDTQYF. The CDR3 nucleotides read TGTGCCAGCAGCTTAGGACTAGCCTTTACTAGCACAGATACGCAGTATTTT.

V gene TRBV10-2 combines with J gene TRBJ2-2; D is perhaps TRBD2 (6 bases). CDR1 is WSHSY, CDR2 SAAADI, per germline. V was pared by 1 base and J by 2 bases, with 14 bases between. There are 17 residues in the CDR3. CDR3: CASSEYGSGINTGELFF. The DNA for the CDR3 is TGCGCCAGCAGTGAGTATGGTAGCGGTATAAACACCGGGGAGCTGTTTTTT.

The chain carries TRBV4-1 and TRBJ2-7, with 8 positions matching TRBD1. This CDR3 has 16 residues. The V gene's germline CDR1 is MGHRA and CDR2 YSYEKL. The V segment lost 4 bases and the J segment 4 bases; nucleotides outside the gene matches: 12. As DNA, the CDR3 is TGCGCCAGCAGCCCCCGAACCGGGACAGGAGAATACGAGCAGTACTTC. This translates into CASSPRTGTGEYEQYF.

V and J are TRBV27 and TRBJ2-7; 9 bases are shared with TRBD2. Germline values: CDR1 MNHEY, CDR2 SMNVEV (reference sequence). The J segment lost 2 bases and the V segment lost 5 bases, leaving 10 bases of the junction unmatched. The CDR3 sequence is 16 residues long. The CDR3 here is CASSPSAGGFTYEQYF. DNA of the CDR3: TGTGCCAGCAGTCCCTCAGCGGGAGGATTTACCTACGAGCAGTACTTC.

The chain combines TRBV4-1 with TRBJ1-2; D not resolved. This CDR3 is 14 amino acids long. The V gene's germline CDR1 is MGHRA and CDR2 YSYEKL. V lost 2 bases, J lost 0 bases, and 7 bases lay in between. The CDR3 region has the DNA TGCGCCAGCAGCCAACAAGATGCTAACTATGGCTACACCTTC. Translation gives CASSQQDANYGYTF.

V is TRBV14 and J is TRBJ2-3, with 10 bases aligning to TRBD2. This CDR3 is built from 16 residues. Trimming removed 2 bases from V and 4 bases from J; junction bases left unmatched: 6. Germline V gene sequence: CDR1 SGHDN, CDR2 FVKESK. The CDR3 bases are TGTGCCAGCAGCCAACTAGCGGGAGTTATCTCAGATACGCAGTATTTT. This translates into CASSQLAGVISDTQYF.

This rearrangement joins TRBV7-3 to TRBJ2-1; 9 bases are a match to TRBD2. CDR1 SGHTA and CDR2 FQGTGA come from the germline V gene. There are 16 residues in the CDR3. Trimming cost V 5 bases and J 0 bases; bases outside gene matches: 5. The DNA of the CDR3 is TGTGCCAGCAGCCCCAATAGCGGGAGCTCCTACAATGAGCAGTTCTTC. Residues: CASSPNSGSSYNEQFF.

V usage is TRBV9 and J usage is TRBJ2-1, with TRBD1 matching 8 bases. The trim removed 3 bases at V and 1 base at J, leaving 3 bases unmatched. This CDR3 is 15 amino acids long. The germline V gene has CDR1 SGDLS and CDR2 YYNGEE. The CDR3 reads CASSADRGSYNEQFF. The CDR3 nucleotides are TGTGCCAGCAGCGCCGACAGGGGATCCTACAATGAGCAGTTCTTC.

The chain has TRBV27 and TRBJ2-7, with 10 bases matching TRBD2. CDR1 MNHEY and CDR2 SMNVEV come from the germline V gene (reference sequence). CDR3 length equals 15 residues. V gave up 4 bases and J gave up 2 bases; unmatched junction bases: 5. The CDR3 sequence is CASSSQGLAAYEQYF. The CDR3 nucleotides read TGTGCCAGCAGTTCACAAGGACTAGCGGCCTACGAGCAGTACTTC.

The chain links TRBV5-4 to TRBJ2-7; 8 bases are shared with TRBD1. V shed 4 bases and J 1 base; nucleotides not matched to a gene: 4. The CDR3 is 14 residues long. Germline CDR1 reads SGHNT; CDR2 reads YYREEE (reference sequence). The CDR3 loop reads CASSNRDRSYEQYF. In nucleotides, the CDR3 is TGTGCCAGCAGCAACCGGGACAGGTCCTACGAGCAGTACTTC.

The V gene is TRBV28, the J gene TRBJ2-1; D not certain. CDR1 and CDR2 (germline): MDHEN, SYDVKM. V dropped 3 bases and J dropped 3 bases, with 18 bases sitting between them. The CDR3 spans 17 residues. The CDR3 coding sequence is TGTGCCAGCAGTTTCCCCCCTGGGGTCGAGAGCTACAATGAGCAGTTCTTC. Amino acids: CASSFPPGVESYNEQFF.

The genes are TRBV7-9 and TRBJ1-1; weak D call: TRBD1 (5 bases). Trimming took 5 bases from V and 4 from J, leaving 14 bases between them. From germline, CDR1 is SEHNR and CDR2 FQNEAQ (reference sequence). The CDR3 is 14 residues long. CDR3 protein: CASSPTAASTEAFF. CDR3 coding DNA: TGTGCCAGCAGCCCGACAGCCGCGAGCACTGAAGCTTTCTTT.

The CDR3 loop reads CATSRDRGLAGHEQFF. CDR3 coding DNA: TGTGCCACCAGCAGAGATAGGGGACTAGCGGGCCATGAGCAGTTCTTC. This chain links TRBV15 with TRBJ2-1; 12 positions match TRBD2. This CDR3 is 16 amino acids long. CDR1 is LNHNV and CDR2 is YYDKDF in the germline V gene (reference sequence). V lost 0 bases to trimming and J lost 8 bases; unmatched junction nucleotides: 5.

The chain's CDR3 is CASSQDWALNTEAFF. CDR3 sequence (DNA): TGCGCCAGCAGCCAAGATTGGGCCCTGAACACTGAAGCTTTCTTT. This chain joins TRBV4-1 and TRBJ1-1; D uncertain. The CDR3 runs 15 residues. Looked up from germline, CDR1 is MGHRA and CDR2 is YSYEKL. Trimming removed 0 bases at V and 0 bases at J, with 8 bases between.

V is TRBV27 and J is TRBJ1-5; D remains ambiguous. The CDR3 runs to 14 residues. With 2 bases removed from V and 4 bases from J, the gap between germline ends came to 9 bases. CDR1 and CDR2 from the germline V gene are MNHEY and SMNVEV (reference sequence). The CDR3 spells CASSLMGSNQPQHF. For the CDR3, the DNA is TGTGCCAGCAGTTTAATGGGTTCTAATCAGCCCCAGCATTTT.

The rearrangement joins TRBV6-5 to TRBJ2-7, with D unresolved. This CDR3 is 15 amino acids long. The germline V and J ends were trimmed by 3 bases and 5 bases, with 17 bases remaining between them. Germline V gene sequence: CDR1 MNHEY, CDR2 SVGAGI. Here the CDR3 DNA reads TGTGCCAGCAGTTATGTTAAGGGAATTCTTAACGAGCAGTACTTC. The encoded protein is CASSYVKGILNEQYF.

V usage is TRBV19 and J usage is TRBJ2-2, with D unclear. Germline lookup yields CDR1 LNHDA and CDR2 SQIVND (reference sequence). Trimming took off 3 bases at V and 4 bases at J, with 12 bases between the two ends. This CDR3 comprises 15 residues. The CDR3 DNA is TGTGCCAGTAGTATCGAGAGGAGAGGCACCGGGGAGCTGTTTTTT. Protein sequence: CASSIERRGTGELFF. Complete variable domain (other parts from reference TRBV19 and TRBJ2-2): DGGITQSPKYLFRKEGQNVTLSCEQNLNHDAMYWYRQDPGQGLRLIYYSQIVNDFQKGDIAEGYSVSREKKESFPLTVTSAQKNPTAFYLCASSIERRGTGELFFGEGSRLTVL.

The rearrangement links TRBV19 to TRBJ2-5; 8 nucleotides agree with TRBD1. Germline assignment: CDR1 LNHDA and CDR2 SQIVND (reference sequence). The CDR3 totals 15 residues. The V segment lost 1 base and the J segment 5 bases; nucleotides outside the gene matches: 6. This chain's CDR3 is CASSIGTGFSETQYF. The DNA for the CDR3 is TGTGCCAGTAGTATAGGGACAGGGTTCAGCGAGACCCAGTACTTC.

The rearrangement joins TRBV6-5 to TRBJ1-1; TRBD1 matches at 9 bases. Germline CDR1 is MNHEY and CDR2 is SVGAGI. There are 15 residues in the CDR3. Unmatched junction bases numbered 7, after V lost 2 bases and J lost 6 bases. The CDR3 bases are TGTGCCAGCAGTTACCGGGACAGGGTTTCTCCTGAAGCTTTCTTT. Protein: CASSYRDRVSPEAFF.